The entry below gives a single TCR beta chain sequence along with its context. The record originates from a study of blood T cell repertoires in COVID-19. Across the whole study: COVID-19 samples, acute and convalescent, were from the United States, Italy and Spain. The analysed material was cDNA or gDNA that came from T cells, B-cell-depleted T cells, or PBMCs.

The CDR3 contains 15 residues. Trimming took 3 bases from V and 1 from J, leaving 12 bases between them. Germline values: CDR1 LNHDA, CDR2 SQIVND (reference sequence). Here immunoSEQ multiplex PCR was the method, and the copy in TCRdb shows in-frame clones only, minus some. The table records more than 200,000 clones, about 83% of them present only once. Sequencing used peripheral blood. The V call is TRBV19, the J call TRBJ2-5, with unresolved D. The clonotype originates from a man aged 40-49 years with active or convalescent COVID-19. CDR3 protein: CASSISLLLQETQYF. The CDR3 region has the DNA TGTGCCAGTAGTATCTCACTCCTTCTCCAAGAGACCCAGTACTTC. Looking up the rest from reference TRBV19 and TRBJ2-5 gives the full variable domain: DGGITQSPKYLFRKEGQNVTLSCEQNLNHDAMYWYRQDPGQGLRLIYYSQIVNDFQKGDIAEGYSVSREKKESFPLTVTSAQKNPTAFYLCASSISLLLQETQYFGPGTRLLVL.